A few counts support the clone carrying this T cell receptor beta chain. Its antigen is as yet unknown. The data stem from a study of T cells in Graves' hyperthyroidism and ophthalmopathy. Study-level results: Researchers report that a 13 V-J model separated ophthalmopathy from stable hyperthyroidism.

Amplification yielded TCR beta CDR3 regions, with RNA transcripts as the source. First-round RT-PCR with HTBI primers amplified the TCR CDR3 region. A single record per CDR3 protein comes from TCRdb applying MiXCR to the multiplex PCR reads. There are approximately 630,000 distinct CDR3 sequences in the sample; about 16% occur only once, and around 4% lies in the top ten. Sequenced sample: blood. The source of this sequence is a young woman with Graves' hyperthyroidism.

The CDR3 DNA follows: TGTGCCAGCAGCTTCAGTGGTACAGGCTACAATGAGCAGTTCTTC. Translating gives CASSFSGTGYNEQFF. This chain uses TRBV11-2 with TRBJ2-1, with a possible D match to TRBD1 (5 bases). The V and J ends lost 3 bases and 3 bases respectively, with 12 bases between them. This CDR3 is 15 amino acids long. Germline V lookup: CDR1 SGHAT, CDR2 FQNNGV.